The entry below describes one TCR beta chain. Its antigen is undetermined. The data originate from a study of OX40 agonist ivuxolimab in advanced cancers. Study background: Averaging about 60 years in age, with a range of about 23 to 79, the cohort was more than 75% male. Having had anti-PD-1, anti-PD-L1 or anti-CTLA-4 therapy before was allowed, and more than 35% had some.

CDR3 length equals 14 residues. Trimming shortened V by 10 bases and J by 5 bases, and 18 bases separated the two germline ends. Germline V gene data show CDR1 as SGDLS and CDR2 as YYNGEE. Profiling relied on immunoSEQ multiplex PCR, and the TCRdb table lists in-frame clones only, not all of them. The sample holds approximately 90,000 clones, over 75% seen once. Findings of the study overall: Expanded clones were, on average, more numerous in CD8+ T cells than in CD4+.

The material was CD4+ or CD8+ T cells sorted from blood, obtained in a trial of the OX40 agonist ivuxolimab. This chain links TRBV9 with TRBJ2-2; D might be TRBD2 (5 bases). The sequence was obtained from an adult with an advanced solid tumor such as melanoma, head and neck, liver or kidney cancer. The CDR3 loop is CASKLGEETGELFF. In DNA form, the CDR3 reads TGTGCCTCAAAACTAGGCGAAGAGACCGGGGAGCTGTTTTTT.